This is a list of T cell receptor beta chains from one sample in a study of cytomegalovirus exposure and HLA in healthy donors. This table comes from immunoSEQ multiplex PCR, and its TCRdb copy is limited to in-frame clones, with some not included. The sample gives 110,000 or so clones, 88% of which show up once; about 4.2% is in the top ten. Input material: PBMCs. These receptors were taken from a man between 18 and 29 years old in good health and CMV-seropositive. The CDR3 runs from the conserved cysteine through the conserved F or W. Each record gives: V gene, J gene, D gene, clone size, CDR3 protein, CDR3 DNA. D genes are given only for firm matches. Clone sizes are given selectively: once, few, many, or a class where the clone is expanded.

TRBV2	TRBJ1-2	TRBD1	NA	CASSLTGGDGYTF	TGTGCCAGCAGTCTGACAGGGGGCGATGGCTACACCTTC
TRBV18	TRBJ1-1	NA	NA	CASSPAVIGTEAFF	TGTGCCAGCTCACCAGCCGTTATCGGCACTGAAGCTTTCTTT
TRBV28	TRBJ1-5	TRBD1	NA	CASSSPGQGEVNPLKYSNQPQHF	TGTGCCAGCAGTTCGCCGGGACAGGGAGAGGTCAATCCCTTAAAGTATAGCAATCAGCCCCAGCATTTT
TRBV5-1	TRBJ2-7	NA	few	CASSLLGAYEQYF	TGCGCCAGCAGCTTGTTAGGGGCCTACGAGCAGTACTTC
TRBV2	TRBJ2-4	TRBD1	NA	CASSVWFVGTGGTKNIQYF	TGTGCCAGCAGTGTGTGGTTCGTGGGGACAGGGGGTACCAAAAACATTCAGTACTTC
TRBV7-2	TRBJ1-2	NA	once	CASSLGLSHYGYTF	TGTGCCAGCAGCTTAGGACTGTCCCACTATGGCTACACCTTC
TRBV6-5	TRBJ2-3	NA	NA	CASSYSRATDGDTQYF	TGTGCCAGCAGTTACTCACGGGCGACAGACGGAGATACGCAGTATTTT
TRBV6-5	TRBJ2-7	TRBD1	NA	CASSLHFGQGYEQYF	TGTGCCAGCAGTCTCCATTTTGGACAGGGTTACGAGCAGTACTTC
TRBV10-3	TRBJ2-7	NA	NA	CAIRGEAGNSYEQYF	TGTGCCATCAGAGGCGAGGCGGGGAACTCCTACGAGCAGTACTTC
TRBV2	TRBJ1-4	NA	NA	CASSSDWTEYEKLFF	TGTGCCAGCAGTAGTGACTGGACAGAGTATGAAAAACTGTTTTTT
TRBV4-3	TRBJ1-2	NA	NA	CASSQEQGNYGYTF	TGCGCCAGCAGCCAAGAACAGGGAAACTATGGCTACACCTTC
TRBV28	TRBJ1-2	TRBD1	few	CASSPDRGLRGYTF	TGTGCCAGCAGTCCGGACAGGGGGCTACGTGGCTACACCTTC
TRBV29-1	TRBJ1-1	NA	NA	CSVARGSEAFF	TGCAGCGTTGCACGGGGGAGCGAAGCTTTCTTT
TRBV6-4	TRBJ2-2	NA	NA	CASSEENTGELFF	TGTGCCAGCTCCGAGGAGAACACCGGGGAGCTGTTTTTT
TRBV2	TRBJ1-5	NA	NA	CASSDRGQLNQPQHF	TGTGCCAGCAGTGATAGGGGCCAGCTTAATCAGCCCCAGCATTTT
TRBV11-2	TRBJ1-6	NA	NA	CASSPPRWSSYNSPLHF	TGTGCCAGCAGCCCGCCACGGTGGAGCTCCTATAATTCACCCCTCCACTTT
TRBV6-5	TRBJ1-6	TRBD1	NA	CASSYGDRGNSPLHF	TGTGCCAGCAGTTATGGGGACAGGGGCAATTCACCCCTCCACTTT
TRBV6-6	TRBJ2-7	NA	NA	CASSYTLNPGYEQYF	TGTGCCAGCAGTTACACCCTCAACCCGGGTTACGAGCAGTACTTC
TRBV5-1	TRBJ2-1	TRBD2	NA	CASSLVGGGAPEQFF	TGCGCCAGCAGCTTGGTCGGCGGGGGGGCGCCTGAGCAGTTCTTC
TRBV20-1	TRBJ1-2	TRBD1	NA	CSAGTGHGYTF	TGCAGTGCCGGGACAGGCCATGGCTACACCTTC
TRBV11-2	TRBJ1-1	NA	NA	CASSYIQGRGTEAFF	TGTGCCAGCAGCTATATTCAGGGGCGCGGGACTGAAGCTTTCTTT
TRBV6-1	TRBJ2-2	NA	NA	CASSEKWGATGELFF	TGTGCCAGCAGTGAAAAATGGGGAGCCACCGGGGAGCTGTTTTTT
TRBV5-6	TRBJ1-1	NA	NA	CASRGRRDLLYTEAFF	TGTGCCAGCAGGGGGAGAAGGGACTTACTTTACACTGAAGCTTTCTTT
TRBV19	TRBJ1-1	TRBD1	NA	CASSPDREWGTEAFF	TGTGCCAGTAGTCCGGACAGGGAATGGGGTACTGAAGCTTTCTTT
TRBV4-3	TRBJ1-4	NA	NA	CASSQDLLGAGEKLFF	TGCGCCAGCAGCCAAGATCTCTTAGGGGCTGGTGAAAAACTGTTTTTT
TRBV5-1	TRBJ1-1	TRBD1	once	CASSQAGTGGARNTEAFF	TGCGCCAGCAGTCAAGCCGGGACAGGGGGCGCGAGGAACACTGAAGCTTTCTTT
TRBV19	TRBJ2-1	TRBD2	NA	CASRPGLALNEEQFF	TGTGCCAGTAGGCCCGGACTAGCGCTCAATGAAGAGCAGTTCTTC
TRBV4-1	TRBJ2-3	NA	NA	CASSQDLSDTQYF	TGCGCCAGCAGCCAAGATCTCTCAGATACGCAGTATTTT
TRBV6-4	TRBJ2-1	NA	NA	CASGEGYNEQFF	TGTGCCAGCGGCGAGGGCTACAATGAGCAGTTCTTC
TRBV6-1	TRBJ2-7	NA	NA	CASSEGATRTYEQYF	TGTGCCAGCAGTGAAGGGGCTACCCGGACCTACGAGCAGTACTTC
TRBV2	TRBJ2-1	NA	once	CASSGGSGYNEQFF	TGTGCCAGCAGTGGTGGTAGCGGTTACAATGAGCAGTTCTTC
TRBV6-1	TRBJ1-2	TRBD1	NA	CASMDRGWNYGYTF	TGTGCCAGCATGGACAGGGGGTGGAACTATGGCTACACCTTC
TRBV5-6	TRBJ2-7	TRBD2	once	CASSLSDELAGAVYEQYF	TGTGCCAGCAGCCTTTCTGATGAACTAGCGGGAGCCGTCTACGAGCAGTACTTC
TRBV6-6	TRBJ1-1	NA	NA	CASSSPGPGGSTEAFF	TGTGCCAGCAGTTCCCCCGGCCCGGGCGGGAGCACTGAAGCTTTCTTT
TRBV4-2	TRBJ2-7	NA	NA	CASSRDSPPLLRNF	TGTGCCAGCAGCCGAGACAGTCCCCCTCTACTGAGGAACTTC
TRBV19	TRBJ2-1	NA	NA	CASRRGRGGTGLDEQFF	TGTGCCAGTAGGAGGGGCCGTGGTGGTACAGGGTTGGATGAGCAGTTCTTC
TRBV4-1	TRBJ2-1	NA	NA	CASSHPDSNWEQFF	TGCGCCAGCAGCCACCCGGACTCGAACTGGGAGCAGTTCTTC
TRBV7-2	TRBJ2-1	NA	NA	CASSLARGEQFF	TGTGCCAGCAGCTTAGCGCGAGGTGAGCAGTTCTTC
TRBV20-1	TRBJ1-2	NA	NA	CSRQGSYGYTF	TGCAGTCGTCAGGGTTCATATGGCTACACCTTC
TRBV2	TRBJ2-6	NA	once	CASSRSGANVLTF	TGTGCCAGCAGTCGCTCTGGGGCCAACGTCCTGACTTTC
TRBV13	TRBJ2-7	TRBD2	NA	CASSPRGGGAVYEQYF	TGTGCCAGCAGCCCGCGCGGCGGGGGGGCAGTCTACGAGCAGTACTTC